Reported below is one T cell receptor (beta chain). What it recognizes is unknown. Per the germline V gene, CDR1 is SGHDT and CDR2 is YYEEEE. V was trimmed by 0 bases and J by 0 bases, leaving 12 bases between them. This CDR3 is 16 amino acids long. The data were obtained in a study of cytomegalovirus exposure and HLA in healthy donors. Notes on the study in general: When the data were analyzed later, several of the most significant clusters appeared to be linked to common viral pathogens. Most subjects had HLA-A and HLA-B alleles reportedly predicted accurately by TCR beta sequences.

Amplification used 60 Vbeta primers and 13 Jbeta primers. Sequenced by immunoSEQ multiplex PCR; TCRdb stores in-frame clones only, minus some. This sample yields roughly 84,000 clones, of which about 80% are seen a single time; 3% to 3.5% belongs to the top ten. The source of this sequence is a man in his forties or fifties in good health and CMV-seronegative. The rearrangement joins TRBV5-6 to TRBJ1-1, with TRBD1 as a possible D gene (6 bases). Sequences were obtained from PBMCs. In DNA form, the CDR3 reads TGTGCCAGCAGCTTGGATATCGACAGGATGAACACTGAAGCTTTCTTT. This encodes CASSLDIDRMNTEAFF.